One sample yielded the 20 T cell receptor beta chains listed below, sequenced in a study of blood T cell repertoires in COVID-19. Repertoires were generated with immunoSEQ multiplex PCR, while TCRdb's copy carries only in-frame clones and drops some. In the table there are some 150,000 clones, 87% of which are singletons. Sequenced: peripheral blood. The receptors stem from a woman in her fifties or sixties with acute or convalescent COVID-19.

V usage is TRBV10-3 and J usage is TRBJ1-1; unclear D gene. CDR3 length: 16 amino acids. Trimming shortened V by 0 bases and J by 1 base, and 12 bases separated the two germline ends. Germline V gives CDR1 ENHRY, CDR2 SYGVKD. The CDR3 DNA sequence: TGTGCCATCAGTGAGTCGAGGGTTCGGACGAACACTGAAGCTTTCTTT. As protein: CAISESRVRTNTEAFF.

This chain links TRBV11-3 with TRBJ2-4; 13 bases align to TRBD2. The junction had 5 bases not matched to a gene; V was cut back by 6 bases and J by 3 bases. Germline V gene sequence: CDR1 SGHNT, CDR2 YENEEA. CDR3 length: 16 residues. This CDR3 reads CASSWTSGGGKNIQYF. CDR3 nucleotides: TGTGCCAGCAGTTGGACTAGCGGGGGCGGCAAAAACATTCAGTACTTC. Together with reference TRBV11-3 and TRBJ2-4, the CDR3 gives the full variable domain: EAGVVQSPRYKIIEKKQPVAFWCNPISGHNTLYWYLQNLGQGPELLIRYENEEAVDDSQLPKDRFSAERLKGVDSTLKIQPAELGDSAVYLCASSWTSGGGKNIQYFGAGTRLSVL.

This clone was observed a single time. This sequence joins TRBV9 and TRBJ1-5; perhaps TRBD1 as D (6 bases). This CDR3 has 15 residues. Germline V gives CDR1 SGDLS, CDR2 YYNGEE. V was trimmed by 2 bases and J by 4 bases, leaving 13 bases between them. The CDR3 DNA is TGTGCCAGCAGCGTTTCCGGGACAAATAATCAGCCCCAGCATTTT. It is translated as CASSVSGTNNQPQHF.

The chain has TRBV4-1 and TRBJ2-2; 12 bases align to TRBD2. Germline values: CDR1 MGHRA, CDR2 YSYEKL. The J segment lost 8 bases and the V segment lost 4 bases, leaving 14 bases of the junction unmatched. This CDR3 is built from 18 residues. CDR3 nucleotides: TGCGCCAGCAGCCCCCGACTAGCGGGAGCGATGGGGTTAGGGGAGCTGTTTTTT. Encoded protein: CASSPRLAGAMGLGELFF.

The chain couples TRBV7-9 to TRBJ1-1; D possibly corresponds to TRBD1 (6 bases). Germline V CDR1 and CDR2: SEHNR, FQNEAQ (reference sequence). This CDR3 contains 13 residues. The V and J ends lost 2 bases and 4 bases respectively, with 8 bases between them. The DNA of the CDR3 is TGTGCCAGCAGCTTAACAGGGAGCACTGAAGCTTTCTTT. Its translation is CASSLTGSTEAFF.

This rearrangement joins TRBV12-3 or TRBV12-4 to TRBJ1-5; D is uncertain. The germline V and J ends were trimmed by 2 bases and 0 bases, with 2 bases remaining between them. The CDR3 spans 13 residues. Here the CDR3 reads CASSLRSNQPQHF. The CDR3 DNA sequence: TGTGCCAGCAGTTTACGTAGCAATCAGCCCCAGCATTTT.

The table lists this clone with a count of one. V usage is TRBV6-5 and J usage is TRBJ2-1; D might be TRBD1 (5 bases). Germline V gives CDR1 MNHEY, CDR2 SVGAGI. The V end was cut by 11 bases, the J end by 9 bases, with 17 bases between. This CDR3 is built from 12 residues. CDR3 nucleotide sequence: TGTGCCCTCGGCGAGTGGGGCTTTGAGCAGTTCTTC. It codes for CALGEWGFEQFF.

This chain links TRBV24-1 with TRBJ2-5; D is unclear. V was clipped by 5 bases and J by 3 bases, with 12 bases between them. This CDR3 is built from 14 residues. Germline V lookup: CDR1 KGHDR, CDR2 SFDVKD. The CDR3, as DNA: TGTGCCACCAGTGTAGCCCAAATAAAAGAGACCCAGTACTTC. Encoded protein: CATSVAQIKETQYF.

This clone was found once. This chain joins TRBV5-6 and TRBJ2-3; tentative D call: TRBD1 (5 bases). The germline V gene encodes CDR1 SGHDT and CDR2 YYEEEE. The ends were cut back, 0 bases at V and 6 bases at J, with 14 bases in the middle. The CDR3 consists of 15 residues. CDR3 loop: CASSLATPGPDTQYF. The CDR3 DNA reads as TGTGCCAGCAGCTTGGCCACTCCAGGGCCGGATACGCAGTATTTT.

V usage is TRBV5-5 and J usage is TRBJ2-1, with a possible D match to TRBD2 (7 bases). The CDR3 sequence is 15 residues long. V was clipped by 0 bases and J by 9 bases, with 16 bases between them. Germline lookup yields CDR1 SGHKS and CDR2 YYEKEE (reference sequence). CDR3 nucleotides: TGTGCCAGCAGCTTGGAAGGGGGGGCCTTACGTGAGCAGTTCTTC. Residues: CASSLEGGALREQFF.

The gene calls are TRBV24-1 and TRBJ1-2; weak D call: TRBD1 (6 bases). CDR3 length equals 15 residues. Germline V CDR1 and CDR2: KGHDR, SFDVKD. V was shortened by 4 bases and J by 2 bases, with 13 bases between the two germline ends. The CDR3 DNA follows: TGTGCCACCAGTGAAGGACAGAGACGGAACTATGGCTACACCTTC. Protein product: CATSEGQRRNYGYTF.

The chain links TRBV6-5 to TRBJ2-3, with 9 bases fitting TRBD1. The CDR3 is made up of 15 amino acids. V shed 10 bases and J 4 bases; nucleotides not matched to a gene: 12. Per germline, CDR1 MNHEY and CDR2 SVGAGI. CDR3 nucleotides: TGTGCCACCACAAACGGACAGGGGTGGTCAGATACGCAGTATTTT. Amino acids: CATTNGQGWSDTQYF.

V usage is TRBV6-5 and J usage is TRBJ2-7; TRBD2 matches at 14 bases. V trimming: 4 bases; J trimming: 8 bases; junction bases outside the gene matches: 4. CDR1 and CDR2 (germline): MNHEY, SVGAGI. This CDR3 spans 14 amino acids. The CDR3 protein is CASSSGTSGSKQYF. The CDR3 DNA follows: TGTGCCAGCAGTTCCGGGACTAGCGGGAGCAAGCAGTACTTC.

CDR3 region: CASSGVAGASGELFF. The CDR3 DNA follows: TGCGCCAGCAGTGGTGTAGCGGGAGCTTCCGGGGAGCTGTTTTTT. The V call is TRBV10-2, the J call TRBJ2-2, with 9 bases that match TRBD2. Losses at the gene ends were 4 bases for V and 6 bases for J; bases not matched to a gene: 6. The germline gives CDR1 WSHSY, CDR2 SAAADI. The CDR3 totals 15 residues.

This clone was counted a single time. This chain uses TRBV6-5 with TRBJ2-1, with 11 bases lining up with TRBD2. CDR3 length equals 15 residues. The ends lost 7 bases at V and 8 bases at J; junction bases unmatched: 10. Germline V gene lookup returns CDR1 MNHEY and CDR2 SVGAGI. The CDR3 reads CASIQGSGGADEQFF. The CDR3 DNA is TGTGCCAGCATCCAGGGTAGCGGGGGGGCTGATGAGCAGTTCTTC.

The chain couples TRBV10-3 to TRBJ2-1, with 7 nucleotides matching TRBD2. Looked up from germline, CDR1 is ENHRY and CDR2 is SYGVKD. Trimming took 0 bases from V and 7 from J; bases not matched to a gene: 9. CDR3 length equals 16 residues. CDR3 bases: TGTGCCATCAGTGAGTCGAGCGGGATTTCGGGAAATGAGCAGTTCTTC. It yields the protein CAISESSGISGNEQFF.

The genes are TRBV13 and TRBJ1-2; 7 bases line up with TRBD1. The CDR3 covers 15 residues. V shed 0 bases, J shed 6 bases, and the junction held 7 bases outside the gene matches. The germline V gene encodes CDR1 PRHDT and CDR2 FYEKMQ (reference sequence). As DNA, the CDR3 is TGTGCCAGCAGCTTAGGCCCGACAGGGCCCCATGGCTACACCTTC. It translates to CASSLGPTGPHGYTF.

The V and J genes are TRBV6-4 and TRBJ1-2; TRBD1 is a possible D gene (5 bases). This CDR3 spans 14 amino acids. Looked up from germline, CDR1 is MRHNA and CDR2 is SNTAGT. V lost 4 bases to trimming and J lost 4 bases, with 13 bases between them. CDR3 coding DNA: TGTGCCAGCAGTGCCTTCCAGGGTGCCTATGGCTACACCTTC. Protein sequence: CASSAFQGAYGYTF.

The CDR3 coding sequence is TGTGCCAGCCGGGCAGGGGAAAACATTCAGTACTTC. Residues: CASRAGENIQYF. The gene calls are TRBV6-5 and TRBJ2-4; possible D gene TRBD1, 6 bases. Germline V gives CDR1 MNHEY, CDR2 SVGAGI. Trimming cost V 8 bases and J 5 bases, with 10 bases left between them. The CDR3 is 12 amino acids.

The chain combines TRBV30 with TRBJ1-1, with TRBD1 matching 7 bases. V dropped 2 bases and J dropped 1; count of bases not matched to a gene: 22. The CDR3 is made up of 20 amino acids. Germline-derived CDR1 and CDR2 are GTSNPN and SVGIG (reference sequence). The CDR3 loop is CAWSPPGLTGVKKKNTEAFF. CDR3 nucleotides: TGTGCCTGGAGTCCTCCCGGGTTAACAGGGGTGAAGAAAAAGAACACTGAAGCTTTCTTT.